This record covers a single TCR beta chain. Its matching antigen is unknown. TCRdb derives one entry per CDR3 protein from the 5' RACE reads, leaving out DNA. Here the sample table reports approximately 210,000 distinct CDR3 sequences. This record comes from a study of monozygotic twins with inflammatory bowel disease. Study results and limitations: Fewer clonotypes were shared with others by IBD patients than by healthy twins, especially with disease activity.

The germline CDR1 and CDR2 sequences are SGHAT and FQNNGV. This CDR3 region has 19 residues. Sequencing used blood. The source is a human donor with ulcerative colitis or Crohn's disease, or a healthy co-twin of an affected twin (not recorded which). The chain combines TRBV11-2 with TRBJ2-1; TCRdb's assignment of TRBD2 cannot be checked, as there is no DNA. CDR3: CASSLLRGLAGGVYNEQFF. The full variable domain, rest sourced from reference TRBV11-2 and TRBJ2-1, is EAGVAQSPRYKIIEKRQSVAFWCNPISGHATLYWYQQILGQGPKLLIQFQNNGVVDDSQLPKDRFSAERLKGVDSTLKIQPAKLEDSAVYLCASSLLRGLAGGVYNEQFFGPGTRLTVL.